A selection of T cell receptor beta chains follows, all from one sample in a study of blood T cell repertoires in COVID-19. Sequencing was performed with immunoSEQ multiplex PCR; in TCRdb, only in-frame clones are kept and a portion is missing. The sample has some 150,000 clones; approximately 80% are singletons. Source material: peripheral blood. The receptors here all came from a woman aged 50 to 65 in a cohort sampled during active or convalescent COVID-19. CDR3s include the opening cysteine and the closing phenylalanine or tryptophan. The order of the fields is V gene, J gene, CDR3 length, D gene, CDR3 protein, CDR3 DNA. The D gene is left open where the match is weak.

TRBV15,TRBJ1-5,15,NA,CATSRDKDYNQPQHF,TGTGCCACCAGCAGAGATAAGGACTATAATCAGCCCCAGCATTTT
TRBV20-1,TRBJ2-7,11,NA,CSAPGTYEQYF,TGCAGTGCTCCGGGGACCTACGAGCAGTACTTC
TRBV7-8,TRBJ2-7,14,NA,CASSLRAGPYEQYF,TGTGCCAGCAGCTTAAGGGCAGGGCCCTACGAGCAGTACTTC
TRBV19,TRBJ1-4,14,TRBD1,CAVRDRDIQEKLFF,TGTGCTGTAAGGGACAGGGATATTCAGGAAAAACTGTTTTTT
TRBV5-1,TRBJ1-4,14,TRBD1,CASGQGQNNEKLFF,TGCGCCAGCGGACAGGGACAGAATAATGAAAAACTGTTTTTT
TRBV24-1,TRBJ2-2,15,NA,CATSEQGANTGELFF,TGTGCCACCAGTGAACAGGGCGCGAACACCGGGGAGCTGTTTTTT
TRBV5-1,TRBJ1-1,14,NA,CASRPGVPNTEAFF,TGCGCCAGCAGACCCGGGGTACCTAACACTGAAGCTTTCTTT
TRBV3-1/TRBV3-2,TRBJ1-6,14,NA,CASSQNRAASPLHF,TGTGCCAGCAGCCAGAACAGGGCTGCTTCACCCCTCCACTTT
TRBV24-1,TRBJ2-3,13,NA,CATSDPGADTQYF,TGTGCCACCAGTGATCCGGGGGCAGATACGCAGTATTTT
TRBV2,TRBJ2-5,16,TRBD1,CASSPPGQAARETQYF,TGTGCCAGCAGTCCCCCGGGACAGGCTGCCCGGGAGACCCAGTACTTC